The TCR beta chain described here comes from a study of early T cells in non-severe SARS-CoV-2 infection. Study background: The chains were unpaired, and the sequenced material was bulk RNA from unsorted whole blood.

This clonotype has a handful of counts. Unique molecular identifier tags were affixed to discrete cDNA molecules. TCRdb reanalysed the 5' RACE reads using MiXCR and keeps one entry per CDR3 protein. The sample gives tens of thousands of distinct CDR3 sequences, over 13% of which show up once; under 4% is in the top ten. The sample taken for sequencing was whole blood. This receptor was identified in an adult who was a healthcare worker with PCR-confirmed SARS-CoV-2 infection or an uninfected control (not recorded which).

The CDR3 loop reads CASSLFSSITQPQHF. The CDR3 DNA sequence: TGTGCCAGCAGCTTGTTTAGTTCGATTACGCAGCCCCAGCATTTT. The chain employs TRBV5-6 and TRBJ1-5; D gene ambiguous. The CDR3 covers 15 residues. V was shortened by 1 base and J by 7 bases, with 15 bases between the two germline ends. CDR1 and CDR2 (germline): SGHDT, YYEEEE.